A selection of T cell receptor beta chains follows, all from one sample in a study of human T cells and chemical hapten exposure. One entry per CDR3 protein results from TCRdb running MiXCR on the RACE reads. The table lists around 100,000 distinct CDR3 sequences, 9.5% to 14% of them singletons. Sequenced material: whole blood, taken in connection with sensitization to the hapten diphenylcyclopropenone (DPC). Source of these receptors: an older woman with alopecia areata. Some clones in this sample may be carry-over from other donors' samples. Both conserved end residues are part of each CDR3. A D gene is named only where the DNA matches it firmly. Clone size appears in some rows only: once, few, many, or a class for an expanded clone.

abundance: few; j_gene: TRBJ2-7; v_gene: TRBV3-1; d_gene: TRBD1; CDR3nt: TGTGCCAGCAGCGGCGGACAGGAGAATTCCTACGAGCAGTACTTC; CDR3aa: CASSGGQENSYEQYF
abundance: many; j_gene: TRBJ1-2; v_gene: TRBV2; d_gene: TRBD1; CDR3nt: TGTGCCAGCAGTGAACCGGGACAGGGGCTTTATGATGGCTACACCTTC; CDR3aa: CASSEPGQGLYDGYTF
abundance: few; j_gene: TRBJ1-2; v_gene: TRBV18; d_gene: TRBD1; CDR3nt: TGTGCCAGCTCACCGGGGACAGGGGACTATGGCTACACCTTC; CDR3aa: CASSPGTGDYGYTF
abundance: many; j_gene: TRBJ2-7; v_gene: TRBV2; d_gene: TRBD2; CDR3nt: TGTGCCAGCAGTGAAATCTCTCGACTAGCGGGGGGTGAGCAGTACTTC; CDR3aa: CASSEISRLAGGEQYF
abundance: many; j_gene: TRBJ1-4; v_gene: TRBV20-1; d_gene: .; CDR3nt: TGCAGTGCTAGACGGGACGGCTTTAATGAAAAACTGTTTTTT; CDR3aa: CSARRDGFNEKLFF
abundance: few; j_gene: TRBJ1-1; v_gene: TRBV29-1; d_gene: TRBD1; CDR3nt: TGCAGCGCCTGGCCGAGGGGACAGGGCACTGAAGCTTTCTTT; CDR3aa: CSAWPRGQGTEAFF
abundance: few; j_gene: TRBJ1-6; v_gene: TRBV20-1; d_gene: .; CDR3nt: TGCAGTGCTAGAGATCATCAACGGGTCTCGCCCTATAATTCACCCCTCCACTTT; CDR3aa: CSARDHQRVSPYNSPLHF
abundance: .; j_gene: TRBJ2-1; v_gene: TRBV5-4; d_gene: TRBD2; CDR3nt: TGTGCCAGCAGCGCCACGACTAGCGGGGGGGTGAAAAATGAGCAGTTCTTC; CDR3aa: CASSATTSGGVKNEQFF
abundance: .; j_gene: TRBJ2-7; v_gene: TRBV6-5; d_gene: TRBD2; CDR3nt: TGTGCCAGCAGTTACCTCCCCTCATTGGGGGGGTCCTACGAGCAGTACTTC; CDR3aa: CASSYLPSLGGSYEQYF
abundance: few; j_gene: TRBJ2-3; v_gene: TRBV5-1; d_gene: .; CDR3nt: TGCGCCAGCAGCCAGGACAGCTCCACAGATACGCAGTATTTT; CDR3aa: CASSQDSSTDTQYF
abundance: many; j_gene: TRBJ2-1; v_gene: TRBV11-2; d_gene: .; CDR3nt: TGTGCCAGCAGCTTAATCCGGGGAAGTTACAATGAGCAGTTCTTC; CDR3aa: CASSLIRGSYNEQFF
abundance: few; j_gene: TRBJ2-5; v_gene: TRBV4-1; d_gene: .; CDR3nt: TGCGCCAGCAGCCATGTTTCCGAAGAGACCCAGTACTTC; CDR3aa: CASSHVSEETQYF
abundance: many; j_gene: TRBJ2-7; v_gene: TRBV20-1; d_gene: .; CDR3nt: TGCAGTGCTGGGACGGTATCCTACGAGCAGTACTTC; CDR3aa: CSAGTVSYEQYF
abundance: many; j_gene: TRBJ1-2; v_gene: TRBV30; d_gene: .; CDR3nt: TGTGCCGGCGGGGATGGCTACACCTTC; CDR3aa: CAGGDGYTF
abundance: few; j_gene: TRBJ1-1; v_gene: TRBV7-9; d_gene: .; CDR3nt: TGTGCCAGCAGCCCGGTCTCTCCTGGCACTGAAGCTTTCTTT; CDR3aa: CASSPVSPGTEAFF
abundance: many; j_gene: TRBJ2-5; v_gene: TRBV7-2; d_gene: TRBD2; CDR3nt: TGTGCCAGCAGCTTACAGCGGGGAGAAGAGACCCAGTACTTC; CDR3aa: CASSLQRGEETQYF
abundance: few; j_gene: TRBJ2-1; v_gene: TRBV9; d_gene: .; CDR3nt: TGTGCCAGCAGCTCTCTTCTCGGAGGGGAGCAGTTCTTC; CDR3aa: CASSSLLGGEQFF
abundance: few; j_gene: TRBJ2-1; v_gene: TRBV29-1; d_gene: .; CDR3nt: TGCAGCGTTGAAGATAGGCAGGGATCCCACCGAGGGGACAATGAGCAGTTCTTC; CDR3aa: CSVEDRQGSHRGDNEQFF
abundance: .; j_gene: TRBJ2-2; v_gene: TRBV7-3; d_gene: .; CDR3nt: TGTGCCAGCAGCCCCTCCCCCCAGCGGAACACCGGGGAGCTGTTTTTT; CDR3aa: CASSPSPQRNTGELFF
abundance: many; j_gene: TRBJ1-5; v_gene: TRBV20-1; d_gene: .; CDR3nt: TGCAGTGCTAGAGAGGTAGGGGACAATCAGCCCCAGCATTTT; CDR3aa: CSAREVGDNQPQHF
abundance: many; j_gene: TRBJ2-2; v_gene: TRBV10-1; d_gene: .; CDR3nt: TGCGCCAGCAGTGGGACGAAGAACACCGGGGAGCTGTTTTTT; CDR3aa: CASSGTKNTGELFF
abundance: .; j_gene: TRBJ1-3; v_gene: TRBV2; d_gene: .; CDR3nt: TGTGCCAGCAGTTCGCAGGGGAGCTCTGGAAACACCATATATTTT; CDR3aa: CASSSQGSSGNTIYF
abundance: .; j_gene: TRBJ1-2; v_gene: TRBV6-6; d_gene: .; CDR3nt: TGTGCCCAATCCAGGGACAATTACTCTGGTGGTGGCTACACCTTC; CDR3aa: CAQSRDNYSGGGYTF
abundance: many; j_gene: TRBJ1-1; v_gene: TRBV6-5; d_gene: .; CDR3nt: TGTGCCAGCAGTCAAGAGTTTAACAATGAAGCTTTCTTT; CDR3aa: CASSQEFNNEAFF
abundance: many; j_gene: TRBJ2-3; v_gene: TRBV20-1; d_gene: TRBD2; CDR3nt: TGCAGTGCTAGAGTTCCCCCCAGCGGGGGGCTCACAGATACGCAGTATTTT; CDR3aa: CSARVPPSGGLTDTQYF
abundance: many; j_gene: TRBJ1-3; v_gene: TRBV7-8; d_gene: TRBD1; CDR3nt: TGTGCCAGCAGCTGGGACAGGGCCCCCTCTGGAAACACCATATATTTT; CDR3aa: CASSWDRAPSGNTIYF
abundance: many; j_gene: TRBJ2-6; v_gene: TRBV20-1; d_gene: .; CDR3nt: TGCAGTGCGAGAGACAGTTCTGGGGCCAACGTCCTGACTTTC; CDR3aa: CSARDSSGANVLTF
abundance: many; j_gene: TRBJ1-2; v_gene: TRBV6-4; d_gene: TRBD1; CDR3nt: TGTGCCAGCAGTGCACAGGGGGAGATAAGCGGTGGCTACACCTTC; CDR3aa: CASSAQGEISGGYTF
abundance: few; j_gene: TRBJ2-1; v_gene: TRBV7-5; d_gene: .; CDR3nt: .; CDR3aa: CISVPKKRGGLNEQFF
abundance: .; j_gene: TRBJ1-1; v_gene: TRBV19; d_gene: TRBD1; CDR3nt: TGTGCCAGTAGTCCGAGACAGGGCGGGTACGCTGAAGCTTTCTTT; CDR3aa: CASSPRQGGYAEAFF
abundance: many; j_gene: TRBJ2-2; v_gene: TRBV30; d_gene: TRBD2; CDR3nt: TGTGCCAGCGGGACTAGCGGGGTGGTCGGGGAGCTGTTTTTT; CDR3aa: CASGTSGVVGELFF
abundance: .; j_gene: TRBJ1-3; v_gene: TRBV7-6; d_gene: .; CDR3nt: TGTGCCAGCAGCTCGGGACCGATCTCTGGAAACACCATATATTTT; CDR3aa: CASSSGPISGNTIYF
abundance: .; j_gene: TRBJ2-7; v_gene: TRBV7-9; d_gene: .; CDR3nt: TGTGCCAGCAGCTTAGGATTTGAGGGGACTGGAAGCGAGCAGTACTTC; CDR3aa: CASSLGFEGTGSEQYF
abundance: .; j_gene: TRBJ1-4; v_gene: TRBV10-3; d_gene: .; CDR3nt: TGTGCCATCAGTGAGGGGGCCGGAGCGGTGAAACTGTTTTTT; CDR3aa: CAISEGAGAVKLFF
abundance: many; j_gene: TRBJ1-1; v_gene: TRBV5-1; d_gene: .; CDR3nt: TGCGCCAGCAGCTTGATCGGGGTGTACACTGAAGCTTTCTTT; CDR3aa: CASSLIGVYTEAFF
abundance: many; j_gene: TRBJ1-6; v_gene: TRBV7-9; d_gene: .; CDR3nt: TGTGCCAGCAGCTTAGGGGCCCTGGGGGATTCACCCCTCCACTTT; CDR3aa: CASSLGALGDSPLHF
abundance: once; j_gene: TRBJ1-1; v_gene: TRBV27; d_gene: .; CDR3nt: TGTGCCAGCAGCATTCAGGGCCCCCACGAGGCTTTCTTT; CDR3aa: CASSIQGPHEAFF
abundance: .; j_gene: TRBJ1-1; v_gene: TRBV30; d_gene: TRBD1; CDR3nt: TGTGCCTGGAGTGTAGCAGGGGGGGACACTGAAGCTTTCTTT; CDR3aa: CAWSVAGGDTEAFF
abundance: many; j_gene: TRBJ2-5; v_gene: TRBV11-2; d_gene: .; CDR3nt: TGTGCCAGCAGAGGGTCCCCAGGGGAGACCCAGTACTTC; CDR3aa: CASRGSPGETQYF
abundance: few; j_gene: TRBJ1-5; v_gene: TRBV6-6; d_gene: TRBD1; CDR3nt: TGTGCCAGCAGCTCCATCGACAGGGGACATCGCAATCAGCCCCAGCATTTT; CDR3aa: CASSSIDRGHRNQPQHF
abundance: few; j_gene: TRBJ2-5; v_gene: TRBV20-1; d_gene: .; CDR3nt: TGCAGTGCGCCGGAAACAGGGCTGAAGACCCAGTACTTC; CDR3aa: CSAPETGLKTQYF